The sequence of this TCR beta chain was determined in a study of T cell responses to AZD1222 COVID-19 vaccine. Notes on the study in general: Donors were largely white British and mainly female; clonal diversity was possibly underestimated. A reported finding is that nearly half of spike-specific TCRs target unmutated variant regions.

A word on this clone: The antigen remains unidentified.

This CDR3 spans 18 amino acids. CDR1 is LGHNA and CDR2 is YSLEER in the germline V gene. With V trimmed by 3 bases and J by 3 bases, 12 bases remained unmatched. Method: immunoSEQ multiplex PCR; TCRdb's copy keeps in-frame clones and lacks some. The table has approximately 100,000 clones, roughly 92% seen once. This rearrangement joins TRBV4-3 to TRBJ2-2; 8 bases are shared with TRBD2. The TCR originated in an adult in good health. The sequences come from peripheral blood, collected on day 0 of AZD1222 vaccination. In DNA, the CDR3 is TGCGCCAGCAGCCACAGAGCGGGGGAACCTCGCCACACCGGGGAGCTGTTTTTT. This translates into CASSHRAGEPRHTGELFF.